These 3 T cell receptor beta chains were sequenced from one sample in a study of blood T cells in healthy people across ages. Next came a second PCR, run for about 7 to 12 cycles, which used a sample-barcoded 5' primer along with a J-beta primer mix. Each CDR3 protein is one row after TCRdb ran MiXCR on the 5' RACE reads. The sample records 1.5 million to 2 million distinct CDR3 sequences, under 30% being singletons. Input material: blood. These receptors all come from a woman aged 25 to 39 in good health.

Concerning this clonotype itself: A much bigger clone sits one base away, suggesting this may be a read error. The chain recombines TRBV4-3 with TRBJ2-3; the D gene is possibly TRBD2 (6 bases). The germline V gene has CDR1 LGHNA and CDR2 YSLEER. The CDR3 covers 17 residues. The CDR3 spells CTSSQVELAGTTDTQYF. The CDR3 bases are TGCACCAGCAGCCAGGTTGAACTAGCAGGGACCACAGATACGCAGTATTTT.

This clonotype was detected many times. In DNA, the CDR3 is TGTGCCAGCAGCATACCTCACTGGGACAGGGGACACTATGGCTACACCTTC. Amino acid sequence: CASSIPHWDRGHYGYTF. The chain carries TRBV7-2 and TRBJ1-2, with TRBD1 matching over 10 bases. The CDR3 length is 17 residues. The V gene end was trimmed by 5 bases and the J gene end by 3 bases; junction bases not matched to a gene: 12. Germline V gives CDR1 SGHTA, CDR2 FQGNSA.

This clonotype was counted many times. This CDR3 is CACLTGKTQYF. The CDR3 coding sequence is TGTGCCTGCCTGACCGGAAAGACCCAGTACTTC. This chain uses TRBV30 with TRBJ2-5; no clear D gene. The CDR3 is made up of 11 amino acids. Trimming left V 6 bases short and J 6 bases short, with 11 bases between. Germline CDR1 reads GTSNPN; CDR2 reads SVGIG (reference sequence). Combining the CDR3 with reference TRBV30 and TRBJ2-5 gives the whole variable domain SQTIHQWPATLVQPVGSPLSLECTVEGTSNPNLYWYRQAAGRGLQLLFYSVGIGQISSEVPQNLSASRPQDRQFILSSKKLLLSDSGFYLCACLTGKTQYFGPGTRLLVL.